These T cell receptor beta chains were read from a single sample in a study of CD8 T cells in Susac syndrome. TCRdb fed the immunoSEQ multiplex PCR reads into MiXCR, producing one record per CDR3 protein. Of about 150,000 distinct CDR3 sequences in the sample, around 96% are singletons; the top ten hold over 0.2%. The sequenced sample was CD8+ T cells from PBMCs. Source of these receptors: a human donor with multiple sclerosis. Each CDR3 is given with its conserved first and last residue. Fields, in order: clone size, J gene, D gene, V gene, CDR3 length, CDR3 DNA, CDR3 protein. The D gene is left open where the match is weak. The listing skips clone size in some rows; elsewhere it reads once, few, many or a size class.

clone size: -
J gene: TRBJ2-3
D gene: -
V gene: TRBV14
CDR3 length: 16
CDR3 DNA: TGTGCCAGCAGCCAAGGGGGATTCGCTAGCACAGATACGCAGTATTTT
CDR3 protein: CASSQGGFASTDTQYF

clone size: -
J gene: TRBJ1-2
D gene: TRBD1
V gene: TRBV2
CDR3 length: 11
CDR3 DNA: TGTGCCAGCCGGACAGGGGTTGGCTACACCTTC
CDR3 protein: CASRTGVGYTF

clone size: -
J gene: TRBJ1-2
D gene: TRBD1
V gene: TRBV7-9
CDR3 length: 11
CDR3 DNA: TGTGCCAGCAGCACAGGGGGACCCGACACCTTC
CDR3 protein: CASSTGGPDTF

clone size: once
J gene: TRBJ2-1
D gene: -
V gene: TRBV9
CDR3 length: 15
CDR3 DNA: TGTGCCAGCAGCCCCCAGGGGCGGGTGTCTAATGAGCAGTTCTTC
CDR3 protein: CASSPQGRVSNEQFF

clone size: -
J gene: TRBJ1-1
D gene: -
V gene: TRBV27
CDR3 length: 13
CDR3 DNA: TGTGCCAGCATCCCCGGAGACATAGGTGAAGCTTTCTTT
CDR3 protein: CASIPGDIGEAFF

clone size: -
J gene: TRBJ1-2
D gene: -
V gene: TRBV30
CDR3 length: 13
CDR3 DNA: TGTGCCTGGATGGCTCAGGGGCGAGATGGCTACACCTTC
CDR3 protein: CAWMAQGRDGYTF

clone size: -
J gene: TRBJ2-1
D gene: -
V gene: TRBV15
CDR3 length: 13
CDR3 DNA: TGTGCCACCAGCATCAGGGGAGGTAATGAGCAGTTCTTC
CDR3 protein: CATSIRGGNEQFF

clone size: -
J gene: TRBJ1-1
D gene: -
V gene: TRBV5-6
CDR3 length: 13
CDR3 DNA: TGTGCCAGCAGCTTCTCCATCGGCACTGAAGCTTTCTTT
CDR3 protein: CASSFSIGTEAFF

clone size: once
J gene: TRBJ2-7
D gene: -
V gene: TRBV7-7
CDR3 length: 14
CDR3 DNA: TGTGCCAGCAGCCCCGGGAGCGGGTACTACGAGCAGTACTTC
CDR3 protein: CASSPGSGYYEQYF

clone size: -
J gene: TRBJ2-4
D gene: TRBD1
V gene: TRBV9
CDR3 length: 17
CDR3 DNA: TGTGCCAGCAGCGTAGCCGGGACAGGGTGGGCCAAAAACATTCAGTACTTC
CDR3 protein: CASSVAGTGWAKNIQYF

clone size: -
J gene: TRBJ2-7
D gene: -
V gene: TRBV2
CDR3 length: 14
CDR3 DNA: TGTGCCAGCACCCACCGAGGGGGGAACTACGAGCAGTACTTC
CDR3 protein: CASTHRGGNYEQYF

clone size: -
J gene: TRBJ2-7
D gene: -
V gene: TRBV12-5
CDR3 length: 12
CDR3 DNA: TGTGCTAGTGGTTCGCCTCCCTACGAGCAGTACTTC
CDR3 protein: CASGSPPYEQYF

clone size: -
J gene: TRBJ2-2
D gene: -
V gene: TRBV7-9
CDR3 length: 12
CDR3 DNA: TGTGCCAGCAGAGAGGGGTCCGGGGAGCTGTTTTTT
CDR3 protein: CASREGSGELFF

clone size: -
J gene: TRBJ2-1
D gene: -
V gene: TRBV12-3/TRBV12-4
CDR3 length: 12
CDR3 DNA: TGTGCCAGCAGTTCGTTAAAGGGTGAGCAGTTCTTC
CDR3 protein: CASSSLKGEQFF

clone size: -
J gene: TRBJ2-5
D gene: -
V gene: TRBV25-1
CDR3 length: 13
CDR3 DNA: TGTGCCAGCAGTGACCCCATTGGCGGGGCCTTCCACTTC
CDR3 protein: CASSDPIGGAFHF

clone size: -
J gene: TRBJ2-4
D gene: -
V gene: TRBV5-4
CDR3 length: 16
CDR3 DNA: TGTGCCAGCAGCTCGCCTTCTGAGCTAGCCAAAAACATTCAGTACTTC
CDR3 protein: CASSSPSELAKNIQYF

clone size: once
J gene: TRBJ2-3
D gene: TRBD1
V gene: TRBV24-1
CDR3 length: 15
CDR3 DNA: TGTGCCACCAGTGAAGGGACAGGAGAAACAGATACGCAGTATTTT
CDR3 protein: CATSEGTGETDTQYF

clone size: -
J gene: TRBJ2-7
D gene: -
V gene: TRBV18
CDR3 length: 12
CDR3 DNA: TGTGCCAGCTCTTTCCCCAGGGGCGAGCAGTACTTC
CDR3 protein: CASSFPRGEQYF

clone size: once
J gene: TRBJ2-2
D gene: TRBD1
V gene: TRBV15
CDR3 length: 15
CDR3 DNA: TGTGCCACTCGTTGGGGGACAGGGGACACCGGGGAGCTGTTTTTT
CDR3 protein: CATRWGTGDTGELFF

clone size: -
J gene: TRBJ2-7
D gene: -
V gene: TRBV4-3
CDR3 length: 14
CDR3 DNA: TGCGCCAGCAGCCAAGGGGGGTACTCCTACGAGCAGTACTTC
CDR3 protein: CASSQGGYSYEQYF

clone size: -
J gene: TRBJ1-2
D gene: -
V gene: TRBV28
CDR3 length: 13
CDR3 DNA: TGTGCCAGCAGTTCCACCGGGGGCTTTGGCTACACCTTC
CDR3 protein: CASSSTGGFGYTF

clone size: -
J gene: TRBJ2-1
D gene: TRBD2
V gene: TRBV9
CDR3 length: 15
CDR3 DNA: TGTGCCAGCAGCGGTACTAGCGGGGGGGCTGTTGAGCAGTTCTTC
CDR3 protein: CASSGTSGGAVEQFF

clone size: -
J gene: TRBJ2-6
D gene: -
V gene: TRBV19
CDR3 length: 15
CDR3 DNA: TGTGCCAGTAGTATCAGCAGCTCTGGGGCCAACGTCCTGACTTTC
CDR3 protein: CASSISSSGANVLTF

clone size: -
J gene: TRBJ1-2
D gene: -
V gene: TRBV2
CDR3 length: 11
CDR3 DNA: TGTGCCAGCACAGGTCTGGATGGCTACACCTTC
CDR3 protein: CASTGLDGYTF

clone size: -
J gene: TRBJ2-1
D gene: -
V gene: TRBV20-1
CDR3 length: 15
CDR3 DNA: TGCAGTGCTAGGGGATACAGGGACTCCTACAATGAGCAGTTCTTC
CDR3 protein: CSARGYRDSYNEQFF

clone size: -
J gene: TRBJ1-6
D gene: TRBD1
V gene: TRBV6-5
CDR3 length: 16
CDR3 DNA: TGTGCCAGCAGTTACTTGACAGGGGTGGCGAATTCACCCCTCCACTTT
CDR3 protein: CASSYLTGVANSPLHF

clone size: -
J gene: TRBJ2-7
D gene: -
V gene: TRBV20-1
CDR3 length: 16
CDR3 DNA: TGCAGTGCCCAGAGGTCGGGGTTTGGGTCATTTTACGAGCAGTACTTC
CDR3 protein: CSAQRSGFGSFYEQYF

clone size: -
J gene: TRBJ2-5
D gene: TRBD2
V gene: TRBV6-2/TRBV6-3
CDR3 length: 14
CDR3 DNA: TGTGCCAGCAGCTCGACTAGCGGGGTAGAGACCCAGTACTTC
CDR3 protein: CASSSTSGVETQYF

clone size: -
J gene: TRBJ2-3
D gene: -
V gene: TRBV6-5
CDR3 length: 19
CDR3 DNA: TGTGCCAGCAGTTCCCCAGGGGCGCTTGTTGTCTCAGACACAGATACGCAGTATTTT
CDR3 protein: CASSSPGALVVSDTDTQYF

clone size: -
J gene: TRBJ1-2
D gene: -
V gene: TRBV6-5
CDR3 length: 13
CDR3 DNA: TGTGCCAGCAGTCGGACACCCCGTGTTGGCTACACCTTC
CDR3 protein: CASSRTPRVGYTF

clone size: few
J gene: TRBJ2-7
D gene: -
V gene: TRBV7-8
CDR3 length: 12
CDR3 DNA: TGTGCCAGCAGCTTAGGCGACTACGAGCAGTACTTC
CDR3 protein: CASSLGDYEQYF

clone size: -
J gene: TRBJ1-1
D gene: -
V gene: TRBV15
CDR3 length: 15
CDR3 DNA: TGTGCCACCAGCAGAGATAGGGGTTCGAACACTGAAGCTTTCTTT
CDR3 protein: CATSRDRGSNTEAFF

clone size: -
J gene: TRBJ2-1
D gene: -
V gene: TRBV9
CDR3 length: 15
CDR3 DNA: TGTGCCAGCAGCGTAGAGGGGAGATCCCCCAATGAGCAGTTCTTC
CDR3 protein: CASSVEGRSPNEQFF

clone size: -
J gene: TRBJ1-2
D gene: -
V gene: TRBV30
CDR3 length: 11
CDR3 DNA: TGTGCCTGGAGGTCAGGTTCTGGCTACACCTTC
CDR3 protein: CAWRSGSGYTF

clone size: -
J gene: TRBJ2-1
D gene: -
V gene: TRBV27
CDR3 length: 15
CDR3 DNA: TGTGCCAGCAGTGTGGGGGCGGGGTGGTACAATGAGCAGTTCTTC
CDR3 protein: CASSVGAGWYNEQFF

clone size: once
J gene: TRBJ1-2
D gene: -
V gene: TRBV14
CDR3 length: 14
CDR3 DNA: TGTGCCAGCAGCCCGGACGCTTCGACGCATGGCTACACCTTC
CDR3 protein: CASSPDASTHGYTF

clone size: -
J gene: TRBJ2-1
D gene: -
V gene: TRBV9
CDR3 length: 15
CDR3 DNA: TGTGCCAGCAGTCCTGTGTGGAGCTCCTACAATGAGCAGTTCTTC
CDR3 protein: CASSPVWSSYNEQFF

clone size: -
J gene: TRBJ2-7
D gene: -
V gene: TRBV25-1
CDR3 length: 15
CDR3 DNA: TGTGCCAGCAGTGAATACGTGGGCGAGGAGTACGAGCAGTACTTC
CDR3 protein: CASSEYVGEEYEQYF

clone size: -
J gene: TRBJ2-3
D gene: -
V gene: TRBV13
CDR3 length: 12
CDR3 DNA: TGTGCCAGCAGCTTAGTTTCGGATACGCAGTATTTT
CDR3 protein: CASSLVSDTQYF

clone size: -
J gene: TRBJ2-1
D gene: TRBD2
V gene: TRBV13
CDR3 length: 14
CDR3 DNA: TGTGCCAGCGCCCGGGCGGGGGGTAACAATGAGCAGTTCTTC
CDR3 protein: CASARAGGNNEQFF

clone size: many
J gene: TRBJ1-5
D gene: -
V gene: TRBV7-2
CDR3 length: 15
CDR3 DNA: TGTGCCAGCAGCTTAACGTCCGCCGGCAATCAGCCCCAGCATTTT
CDR3 protein: CASSLTSAGNQPQHF

clone size: -
J gene: TRBJ1-1
D gene: TRBD1
V gene: TRBV25-1
CDR3 length: 11
CDR3 DNA: TGTGCCACCCGACAGGGTAGTGAAGCTTTCTTT
CDR3 protein: CATRQGSEAFF

clone size: -
J gene: TRBJ2-4
D gene: TRBD2
V gene: TRBV27
CDR3 length: 18
CDR3 DNA: TGTGCCAGCAGTGCGTGGGGACTAGCGGGCCTAGCCAAAAACATTCAGTACTTC
CDR3 protein: CASSAWGLAGLAKNIQYF

clone size: -
J gene: TRBJ1-6
D gene: -
V gene: TRBV20-1
CDR3 length: 15
CDR3 DNA: TGCAGTGCTCCGTTTTGGAGACAGCAAAATTCACCCCTCCACTTT
CDR3 protein: CSAPFWRQQNSPLHF

clone size: once
J gene: TRBJ2-7
D gene: TRBD1
V gene: TRBV20-1
CDR3 length: 14
CDR3 DNA: TGCAGTGCTAGAGTGGCAGGGGGTTCCTACGAGCAGTACTTC
CDR3 protein: CSARVAGGSYEQYF

clone size: -
J gene: TRBJ1-1
D gene: -
V gene: TRBV12-3/TRBV12-4
CDR3 length: 13
CDR3 DNA: TGTGCCAGCAGTTTCTTAGTCAGGGCTGAAGCTTTCTTT
CDR3 protein: CASSFLVRAEAFF

clone size: -
J gene: TRBJ2-3
D gene: -
V gene: TRBV20-1
CDR3 length: 15
CDR3 DNA: TGCAGTGCAATGAGGGTTGGGCAGCGCACAGATACGCAGTATTTT
CDR3 protein: CSAMRVGQRTDTQYF

clone size: -
J gene: TRBJ1-1
D gene: -
V gene: TRBV9
CDR3 length: 14
CDR3 DNA: TGTGCCAGCACCTCCTCGGGTATGAACACTGAAGCTTTCTTT
CDR3 protein: CASTSSGMNTEAFF

clone size: -
J gene: TRBJ1-2
D gene: -
V gene: TRBV7-9
CDR3 length: 16
CDR3 DNA: TGTGCCAGCAGCGCCTTGGGGCGGGACACCTCCTATGGCTACACCTTC
CDR3 protein: CASSALGRDTSYGYTF

clone size: -
J gene: TRBJ1-2
D gene: -
V gene: TRBV12-3/TRBV12-4
CDR3 length: 12
CDR3 DNA: TGTGCCAGCAGGGGGGGAATCGATGGCTACACCTTC
CDR3 protein: CASRGGIDGYTF

clone size: -
J gene: TRBJ1-3
D gene: -
V gene: TRBV12-3/TRBV12-4
CDR3 length: 10
CDR3 DNA: TGTGCCAGCCGCGGAAACACCATATATTTT
CDR3 protein: CASRGNTIYF

clone size: -
J gene: TRBJ1-1
D gene: -
V gene: TRBV30
CDR3 length: 11
CDR3 DNA: TGTGCCTGGAGGGAGAACACTGAAGCTTTCTTT
CDR3 protein: CAWRENTEAFF